Below are 30 T cell receptor beta chains sequenced from a single sample in a study of blood T cell repertoires in COVID-19. Assay used: immunoSEQ multiplex PCR; TCRdb lists only in-frame clones, some missing. The table shows a few hundred thousand clones, with around 88% occurring only once. Sequencing was done on a sample of PBMCs or T cells enriched from blood (not recorded which). These receptors were taken from a man in his forties who had recovered from COVID-19.

The CDR3 coding sequence is TGCGCCAGCAGCCAGGCCCCCACGGGAATGGAGACCCAGTACTTC. Translation gives CASSQAPTGMETQYF. This chain joins TRBV4-3 and TRBJ2-5; perhaps TRBD2 as D (5 bases). With 3 bases removed from V and 5 bases from J, the gap between germline ends came to 16 bases. The CDR3 runs 15 residues. From germline, CDR1 is LGHNA and CDR2 YSLEER.

The V call is TRBV5-1, the J call TRBJ2-7; D is undetermined. Trimming stripped 1 base from V and 1 base from J, with 9 bases between. Germline values: CDR1 SGHRS, CDR2 YFSETQ. This CDR3 contains 14 residues. This CDR3 reads CASSLSGSSYEQYF. CDR3 DNA: TGCGCCAGCAGCTTGTCTGGCTCATCCTACGAGCAGTACTTC. Full variable domain (outside the CDR3, taken from reference TRBV5-1 and TRBJ2-7): KAGVTQTPRYLIKTRGQQVTLSCSPISGHRSVSWYQQTPGQGLQFLFEYFSETQRNKGNFPGRFSGRQFSNSRSEMNVSTLELGDSALYLCASSLSGSSYEQYFGPGTRLTVT.

The rearrangement joins TRBV7-9 to TRBJ2-7; 11 bases align to TRBD2. The V gene's germline CDR1 is SEHNR and CDR2 FQNEAQ (reference sequence). The CDR3 is made up of 17 amino acids. The ends lost 4 bases at V and 5 bases at J; junction bases unmatched: 13. In nucleotides, the CDR3 is TGTGCCAGCAGCTCACCGCGTACTAGCGGGGGATTAGACGAGCAGTACTTC. It specifies CASSSPRTSGGLDEQYF.

The rearrangement links TRBV12-5 to TRBJ2-7; 8 bases align to TRBD2. In germline, CDR1 is LGHNT, CDR2 FRNRAP. CDR3 length: 19 residues. J gave up 1 base and V 6 bases, and 20 bases lay outside the gene matches. The CDR3 DNA is TGTGCTAGTGGACGTTACAGGGTCCAGGGACTAGGGGTGTCCTACGAGCAGTACTTC. Protein product: CASGRYRVQGLGVSYEQYF.

The chain joins TRBV20-1 to TRBJ1-5; the D is unclear. V dropped 3 bases and J dropped 10 bases, with 16 bases sitting between them. The CDR3 runs to 13 residues. Germline V gives CDR1 DFQATT, CDR2 SNEGSKA (reference sequence). In nucleotides, the CDR3 is TGCAGTGCTAGTTATTTGCCGGACTCTCCCCAGCATTTT. It translates to CSASYLPDSPQHF.

This chain joins TRBV19 and TRBJ2-3; D gene unclear. The V and J ends lost 5 bases and 2 bases respectively, with 11 bases between them. CDR1 and CDR2 (germline): LNHDA, SQIVND (reference sequence). CDR3 length equals 14 residues. CDR3 coding DNA: TGTGCCAGTAGTGCCCAGGCGACCACAGATACGCAGTATTTT. Residues: CASSAQATTDTQYF.

The V call is TRBV3-1 (or the pseudogene TRBV3-2), the J call TRBJ2-5; no definite D call. The V end was cut by 1 base, the J end by 2 bases, with 20 bases between. The germline gives CDR1 LGHDT, CDR2 YNNKEL (reference sequence). This CDR3 is 18 amino acids long. The CDR3 coding sequence is TGTGCCAGCAGCCAAGTATTTGAGGCAGCGCCGATGCAAGAGACCCAGTACTTC. Protein product: CASSQVFEAAPMQETQYF.

The rearrangement links TRBV12-3 or TRBV12-4 to TRBJ2-3; D is unresolved. V was shortened by 5 bases and J by 9 bases, with 12 bases between the two germline ends. The CDR3 length is 12 residues. CDR3 in amino acids: CASSQEVVTQYF. In nucleotides, the CDR3 is TGTGCCAGCAGTCAAGAAGTAGTGACGCAGTATTTT.

The V and J genes are TRBV5-4 and TRBJ2-5; D is perhaps TRBD2 (6 bases). The CDR3 loop spans 13 amino acids. V lost 3 bases and J lost 4, with 10 bases in between. Per germline, CDR1 SGHNT and CDR2 YYREEE (reference sequence). CDR3 sequence: CASSWGERETQYF. CDR3 DNA: TGTGCCAGCAGCTGGGGGGAACGAGAGACCCAGTACTTC.

This clone has more than one count but fewer than ten. V and J are TRBV24-1 and TRBJ1-2; D remains unclear. The CDR3 totals 17 residues. V was shortened by 1 base and J by 3 bases, with 17 bases between the two germline ends. Germline CDR1 reads KGHDR; CDR2 reads SFDVKD. The CDR3 is CATSDFRPKDIDYGYTF. CDR3 bases: TGTGCCACCAGTGATTTTAGACCTAAAGACATCGACTATGGCTACACCTTC.

CDR3 protein: CASSVGQSVEQFF. As DNA, the CDR3 is TGTGCCAGCAGCGTGGGACAAAGCGTTGAGCAGTTCTTC. The genes are TRBV9 and TRBJ2-1; possibly TRBD1 for D (6 bases). V lost 2 bases to trimming and J lost 9 bases, with 12 bases between them. The germline CDR1 and CDR2 sequences are SGDLS and YYNGEE. This CDR3 is built from 13 residues.

This clone was seen only once. The rearrangement uses TRBV3-1 (or the pseudogene TRBV3-2) and TRBJ2-1; TRBD2 matches 11 bases. CDR1 and CDR2 from the germline V gene are LGHDT and YNNKEL (reference sequence). V lost 3 bases to trimming and J lost 0 bases; unmatched junction nucleotides: 7. CDR3 length equals 18 residues. The CDR3 region has the DNA TGTGCCAGCAGCCAGGGATTTAGCGGGGGGGCCTCCTACAATGAGCAGTTCTTC. Encoded protein: CASSQGFSGGASYNEQFF.

This chain connects TRBV7-2 to TRBJ2-7; the match to TRBD2 covers 9 bases. This CDR3 is built from 13 residues. J lost 3 bases, V lost 5 bases, and 2 bases had no gene match. CDR1 and CDR2 (germline): SGHTA, FQGNSA. Here the CDR3 DNA reads TGTGCCAGCAGCATTAGCGGGGGCTACGAGCAGTACTTC. Translated: CASSISGGYEQYF.

This clone was seen just once. This sequence joins TRBV2 and TRBJ1-2; 10 bases map to TRBD1. The CDR3 has 15 residues. Germline V gene lookup returns CDR1 SNHLY and CDR2 FYNNEI. Trimming removed 6 bases from V and 2 bases from J; junction bases left unmatched: 6. The CDR3 nucleotides are TGTGCCAGCAGCCCTGACAGGGGGCTCAACTATGGCTACACCTTC. It encodes CASSPDRGLNYGYTF.

The chain couples TRBV6-1 to TRBJ2-1, with TRBD2 matching 14 bases. V shed 5 bases and J 9 bases; nucleotides not matched to a gene: 6. This CDR3 has 15 residues. Per the germline V gene, CDR1 is MNHNS and CDR2 is SASEGT. The CDR3 region has the DNA TGTGCCAGCAGTTCATCCGGACTAGCGGGAGGTGAGCAGTTCTTC. It translates to CASSSSGLAGGEQFF.

This rearrangement joins TRBV30 to TRBJ2-7, with 12 bases matching TRBD2. Trimming took 2 bases from V and 9 from J; bases not matched to a gene: 5. CDR1 is GTSNPN and CDR2 is SVGIG in the germline V gene (reference sequence). CDR3 length: 13 amino acids. For the CDR3, the DNA is TGTGCCTGGAGTCTAGCGGGGGGGCCGGGGCAGTACTTC. This encodes CAWSLAGGPGQYF.

This rearrangement joins TRBV4-1 to TRBJ2-7; 9 nucleotides agree with TRBD2. The V and J ends lost 3 bases and 6 bases, in that order; junction bases with no gene match: 9. This CDR3 region has 15 residues. Germline assignment: CDR1 MGHRA and CDR2 YSYEKL. The CDR3 reads CASSHPGLAIGEQYF. DNA for the CDR3: TGCGCCAGCAGCCATCCAGGACTAGCGATCGGCGAGCAGTACTTC.

The rearrangement links TRBV19 to TRBJ2-3; 13 bases match TRBD2. J lost 4 bases, V lost 2 bases, and 9 bases had no gene match. In germline, CDR1 is LNHDA, CDR2 SQIVND (reference sequence). The CDR3 has 18 amino acids. DNA for the CDR3: TGTGCCAGTAGTATAACACCGGGACTAGCGGGATTCCCAGATACGCAGTATTTT. It yields the protein CASSITPGLAGFPDTQYF.

The chain employs TRBV6-1 and TRBJ1-1; D is unclear. The CDR3 extends over 14 amino acids. V was shortened by 2 bases and J by 3 bases, with 10 bases between the two germline ends. Looked up from germline, CDR1 is MNHNS and CDR2 is SASEGT. CDR3 coding DNA: TGTGCCAGCAGTGAACTATGGAGGGACACTGAAGCTTTCTTT. Translated: CASSELWRDTEAFF.

The rearrangement joins TRBV3-1 (or the pseudogene TRBV3-2) to TRBJ1-2; no clear D. From germline, CDR1 is LGHDT and CDR2 YNNKEL (reference sequence). V lost 2 bases and J 4 bases, leaving 5 bases between the germline ends. The CDR3 runs to 12 residues. Here the CDR3 DNA reads TGTGCCAGCAGCCAATCCAGCTATGGCTACACCTTC. This codes for CASSQSSYGYTF.

The chain uses TRBV6-5 and TRBJ2-7, with 7 bases fitting TRBD2. Germline lookup yields CDR1 MNHEY and CDR2 SVGAGI. V trimming: 6 bases; J trimming: 2 bases; junction bases outside the gene matches: 7. This CDR3 spans 14 amino acids. The CDR3 region has the DNA TGTGCCAGCAGCTACGGGGGGAATACCTACGAGCAGTACTTC. Translating it yields CASSYGGNTYEQYF.

The rearrangement joins TRBV14 to TRBJ1-3; D is uncertain. V dropped 1 base and J dropped 5 bases, with 12 bases sitting between them. Germline CDR1 is SGHDN and CDR2 is FVKESK. The CDR3 is 15 residues long. CDR3 bases: TGTGCCAGCAGCCAAGTAACGGGGATCAGAAACACCATATATTTT. Protein product: CASSQVTGIRNTIYF.

Turning to this clone: A junction end diverges from the germline sequence, so it may reflect a read error. The chain joins TRBV5-1 to TRBJ2-7, with TRBD1 identical over 10 bases. Germline V gene data show CDR1 as SGHRS and CDR2 as YFSETQ. This CDR3 region has 13 residues. The CDR3 reads CASSGTGEGGRDF. The CDR3 region has the DNA TGCGCCAGCAGTGGGACAGGGGAGGGTGGTCGCGACTTC.

The chain employs TRBV4-2 and TRBJ1-1; 7 positions agree with TRBD1. The V segment lost 3 bases and the J segment 5 bases; nucleotides outside the gene matches: 9. Per germline, CDR1 LGHNA and CDR2 YNFKEQ. CDR3 length: 15 amino acids. The CDR3 protein is CASSQAGDSGTEAFF. DNA of the CDR3: TGTGCCAGCAGCCAGGCCGGGGACAGTGGTACTGAAGCTTTCTTT.

The chain couples TRBV10-3 to TRBJ1-4, with D unclear. V dropped 10 bases and J dropped 7 bases, with 22 bases sitting between them. This CDR3 has 15 amino acids. The germline CDR1 and CDR2 sequences are ENHRY and SYGVKD. This chain's CDR3 is CATRVNPGIGEKLFF. Here the CDR3 DNA reads TGTGCCACACGGGTTAATCCGGGGATAGGTGAAAAACTGTTTTTT.

The rearrangement uses TRBV10-3 and TRBJ2-3; D is unclear. V shed 9 bases and J shed 0 bases, with 13 bases lying between them. The CDR3 runs 14 residues. Germline V gives CDR1 ENHRY, CDR2 SYGVKD. CDR3 region: CAISWQISTDTQYF. CDR3 nucleotide sequence: TGTGCCATTTCTTGGCAGATAAGCACAGATACGCAGTATTTT.

The chain is built from TRBV6-2 or TRBV6-3 and TRBJ1-5, with D possibly being TRBD1 (6 bases). The CDR3 consists of 16 residues. Germline CDR1 reads MNHEY; CDR2 reads SVGEGT. Deletions cut 5 bases from V and 2 bases from J, with 16 bases between. For the CDR3, the DNA is TGTGCCAGCAGTCCCCGGTGGGACACCGGCAATCAGCCCCAGCATTTT. Protein: CASSPRWDTGNQPQHF.

This rearrangement joins TRBV12-3 or TRBV12-4 to TRBJ2-5; D is perhaps TRBD2 (5 bases). The germline V and J ends were trimmed by 6 bases and 7 bases, with 15 bases remaining between them. CDR3 length: 13 amino acids. The CDR3, as DNA: TGTGCCAGCAGCTCCCCGGGGTCGGGGACCCAGTACTTC. It yields the protein CASSSPGSGTQYF.

V usage is TRBV11-2 and J usage is TRBJ2-2; no clear D. The CDR3 is 15 residues long. Per germline, CDR1 SGHAT and CDR2 FQNNGV. V gave up 5 bases and J gave up 0 bases, with 10 bases separating them. CDR3 DNA sequence: TGTGCCAGCAGCCAGACTCCGGCGAACACCGGGGAGCTGTTTTTT. Its protein is CASSQTPANTGELFF.

The chain is built from TRBV11-3 and TRBJ1-3; no clear D gene. This CDR3 region has 15 residues. Germline CDR1 reads SGHNT; CDR2 reads YENEEA. Between the trimmed V and J ends, which lost 1 base and 0 bases, there was a span of 7 bases. The CDR3 DNA reads as TGTGCCAGCAGCTTAGGCGGGAGCTCTGGAAACACCATATATTTT. Protein product: CASSLGGSSGNTIYF.